The clone carrying this T cell receptor beta chain was observed many times. Antigen: not known. The CDR3 covers 13 residues. Germline lookup yields CDR1 MNHEY and CDR2 SMNVEV (reference sequence). Trimming shortened V by 5 bases and J by 9 bases, and 14 bases separated the two germline ends. This entry comes from a study of OX40 agonist ivuxolimab in advanced cancers. Points from the study as a whole: Determination of antigen specificity was not performed for the expanded peripheral T cells.

Profiling relied on immunoSEQ multiplex PCR, and the TCRdb table lists in-frame clones only, not all of them. The table shows about 36,000 clones, with roughly 69% occurring only once. The rearrangement uses TRBV27 and TRBJ1-5, with D possibly matching TRBD1 (5 bases). The clonotype was recovered from an adult with an advanced solid tumor such as melanoma, head and neck, liver or kidney cancer. Sample: CD4+ or CD8+ T cells sorted from blood, taken in a trial of the OX40 agonist ivuxolimab. The CDR3 spells CASSLSTGGPQHF. CDR3 nucleotides: TGTGCCAGCAGTCTTTCTACAGGAGGGCCCCAGCATTTT.